This T cell receptor (beta chain) was found in a study of T cells after yellow fever vaccination. Study-level information: When fractions had low cell numbers, they were prepared with SMART-Seq v4 Ultra Low Input.

Trimming took 5 bases from V and 6 from J; bases not matched to a gene: 14. This CDR3 spans 16 amino acids. Germline V gives CDR1 SGHAT, CDR2 FQNNGV. Making TCR cDNA involved 5'RACE template switching, which added UMIs and a universal primer site. From the 5' RACE reads, TCRdb called clonotypes with MiXCR, one entry per CDR3 protein. The sample consists of some 250,000 distinct CDR3 sequences, about 3.7% of them appearing once. The study's findings and limits: Just a small share of clonotypes turned up in the CD4 compartment as well as the CD8 compartment.

This clonotype has ten or more counts. As yet, its antigen is unknown. The sequencing here drew on PBMCs, taken 15 days after the yellow fever booster vaccination. The clonotype was recovered from a man aged 18 to 30 who received the YFV17D yellow fever vaccine. The chain combines TRBV11-2 with TRBJ1-1; 8 bases are shared with TRBD1. For the CDR3, the DNA is TGTGCCAGCAGCCACCTCTGGGACAGGTCGAGGGCTGAAGCTTTCTTT. It yields the protein CASSHLWDRSRAEAFF.